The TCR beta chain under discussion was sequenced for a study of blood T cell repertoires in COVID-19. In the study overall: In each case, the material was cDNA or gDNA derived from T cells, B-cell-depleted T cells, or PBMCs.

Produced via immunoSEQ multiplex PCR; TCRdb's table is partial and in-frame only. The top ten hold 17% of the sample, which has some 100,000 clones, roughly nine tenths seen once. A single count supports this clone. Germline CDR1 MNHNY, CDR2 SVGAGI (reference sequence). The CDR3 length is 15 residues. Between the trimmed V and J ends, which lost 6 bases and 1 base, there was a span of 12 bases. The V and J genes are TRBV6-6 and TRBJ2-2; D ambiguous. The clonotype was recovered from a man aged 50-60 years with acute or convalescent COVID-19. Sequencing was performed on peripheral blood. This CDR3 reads CASSPNLGNTGELFF. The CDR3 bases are TGTGCCAGCAGCCCTAACCTAGGGAACACCGGGGAGCTGTTTTTT.